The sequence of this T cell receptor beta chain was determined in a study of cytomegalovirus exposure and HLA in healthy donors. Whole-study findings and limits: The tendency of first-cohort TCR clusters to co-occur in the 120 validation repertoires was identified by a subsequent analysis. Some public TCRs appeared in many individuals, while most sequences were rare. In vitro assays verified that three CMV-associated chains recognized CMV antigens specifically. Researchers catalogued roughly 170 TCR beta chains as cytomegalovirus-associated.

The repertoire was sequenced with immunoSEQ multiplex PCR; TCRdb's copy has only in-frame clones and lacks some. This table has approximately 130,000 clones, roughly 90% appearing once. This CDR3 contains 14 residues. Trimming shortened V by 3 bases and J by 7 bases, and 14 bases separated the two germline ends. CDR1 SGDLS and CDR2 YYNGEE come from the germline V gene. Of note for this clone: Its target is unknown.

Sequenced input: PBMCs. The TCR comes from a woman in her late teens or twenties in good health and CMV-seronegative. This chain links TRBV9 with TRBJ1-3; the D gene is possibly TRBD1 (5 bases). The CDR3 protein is CASSGGGLLNTIYF. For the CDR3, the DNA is TGTGCCAGCAGCGGCGGGGGACTATTGAACACCATATATTTT.